The 6 T cell receptor beta chains below were found in one sample sequenced in a study of shared clonotypes between healthy human individuals. Measured with immunoSEQ multiplex PCR; TCRdb has only the in-frame clones, and not every one. The sample lists 470,000 or so clones, 70% to 80% occurring once. Sequencing was carried out using PBMCs. The receptors stem from a woman aged 40 to 50 in good health. Some clones in this sample may be carry-over from other donors' samples.

The V gene is TRBV19, the J gene TRBJ2-7; possible D gene TRBD2, 6 bases. The CDR3 is 15 residues long. Looked up from germline, CDR1 is LNHDA and CDR2 is SQIVND (reference sequence). Trimming cost V 3 bases and J 0 bases, with 12 bases left between them. Written as DNA, the CDR3 is TGTGCCAGTAGTATCTCAGCGGGTAGCTCCTACGAGCAGTACTTC. It is translated as CASSISAGSSYEQYF. The entire variable domain, with the rest obtained from reference TRBV19 and TRBJ2-7, is as follows: DGGITQSPKYLFRKEGQNVTLSCEQNLNHDAMYWYRQDPGQGLRLIYYSQIVNDFQKGDIAEGYSVSREKKESFPLTVTSAQKNPTAFYLCASSISAGSSYEQYFGPGTRLTVT.

The chain recombines TRBV10-1 with TRBJ2-3; 9 bases are a match to TRBD2. The CDR3 has 16 residues. V lost 2 bases and J lost 4; bases outside the gene matches: 7. Germline V gene sequence: CDR1 WNHNN, CDR2 SYGVQD (reference sequence). The CDR3 sequence: CASSEGRAGGADTQYF. The CDR3 nucleotides are TGCGCCAGCAGTGAGGGGCGAGCGGGAGGTGCAGATACGCAGTATTTT.

This clone appeared once. V and J are TRBV2 and TRBJ1-1; D remains ambiguous. Germline-derived CDR1 and CDR2 are SNHLY and FYNNEI. This CDR3 contains 15 residues. V lost 5 bases and J 1 base, leaving 14 bases between the germline ends. This chain's CDR3 is CASSLWRGQNTEAFF. DNA of the CDR3: TGTGCCAGCAGTCTTTGGCGAGGCCAGAACACTGAAGCTTTCTTT. Full variable domain (missing parts from reference TRBV2 and TRBJ1-1): EPEVTQTPSHQVTQMGQEVILRCVPISNHLYFYWYRQILGQKVEFLVSFYNNEISEKSEIFDDQFSVERPDGSNFTLKIRSTKLEDSAMYFCASSLWRGQNTEAFFGQGTRLTVV.

The CDR3 DNA reads TGTGCCAGCAGCTCTGGCCGGCCCAAGAACACTGAAGCTTTCTTT. It specifies CASSSGRPKNTEAFF. V usage is TRBV7-2 and J usage is TRBJ1-1; D ambiguous. CDR1 is SGHTA and CDR2 is FQGNSA in the germline V gene. The CDR3 is made up of 15 amino acids. Trimming left V 4 bases short and J 1 base short, with 13 bases between.

The chain employs TRBV6-4 and TRBJ2-1; 9 bases are a match to TRBD2. Germline V gene data show CDR1 as MRHNA and CDR2 as SNTAGT. The CDR3 is made up of 14 amino acids. The trim removed 0 bases at V and 9 bases at J, leaving 3 bases unmatched. CDR3 sequence (DNA): TGTGCCAGCAGTGACTCTAGCGGGAGCAGTGAGCAGTTCTTC. Its translation is CASSDSSGSSEQFF.

The chain recombines TRBV7-9 with TRBJ1-1; D ambiguous. This CDR3 is built from 13 residues. With 5 bases removed from V and 7 bases from J, the gap between germline ends came to 14 bases. Germline assignment: CDR1 SEHNR and CDR2 FQNEAQ (reference sequence). The DNA of the CDR3 is TGTGCCAGCAGCCCCGGCGGACCCAATGAAGCTTTCTTT. Translation gives CASSPGGPNEAFF. The variable domain in full, with the rest retrieved from reference TRBV7-9 and TRBJ1-1, is DTGVSQNPRHKITKRGQNVTFRCDPISEHNRLYWYRQTLGQGPEFLTYFQNEAQLEKSRLLSDRFSAERPKGSFSTLEIQRTEQGDSAMYLCASSPGGPNEAFFGQGTRLTVV.